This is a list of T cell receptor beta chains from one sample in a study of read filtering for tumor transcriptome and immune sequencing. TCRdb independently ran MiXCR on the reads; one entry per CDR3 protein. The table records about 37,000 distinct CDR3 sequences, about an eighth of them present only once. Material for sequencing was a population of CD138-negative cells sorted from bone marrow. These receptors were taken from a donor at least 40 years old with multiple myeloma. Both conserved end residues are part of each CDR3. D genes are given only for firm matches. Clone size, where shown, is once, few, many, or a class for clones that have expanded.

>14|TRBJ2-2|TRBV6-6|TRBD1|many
CASKTGQFTGELFF
TGTGCCAGCAAGACAGGGCAATTCACCGGGGAGCTGTTTTTT
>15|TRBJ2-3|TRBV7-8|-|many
CASTTQQGRADTQYF
TGTGCCAGCACCACGCAACAGGGACGGGCAGATACGCAGTATTTT
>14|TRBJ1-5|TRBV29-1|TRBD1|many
CSVLPGQGNQPQHF
TGCAGCGTTCTACCGGGACAGGGTAATCAGCCCCAGCATTTT
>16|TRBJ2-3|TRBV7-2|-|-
CASSTRLGSPPDTQYF
TGTGCCAGCAGCACCCGACTGGGCTCCCCTCCAGATACGCAGTATTTT
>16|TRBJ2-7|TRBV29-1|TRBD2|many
CSVEGLAGANPYEQYF
TGCAGCGTCGAGGGACTAGCGGGGGCAAATCCCTACGAGCAGTACTTC
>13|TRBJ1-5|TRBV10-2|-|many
CASGRDGNQPQHF
TGCGCCAGCGGGCGGGACGGCAATCAGCCCCAGCATTTT
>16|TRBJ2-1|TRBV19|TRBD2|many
CASSIAKRGPHNEQFF
TGTGCCAGTAGTATAGCCAAGCGGGGGCCACACAATGAGCAGTTCTTC
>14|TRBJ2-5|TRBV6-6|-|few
CASREGSGGETQYF
TGTGCCAGCAGGGAGGGGTCAGGCGGAGAGACCCAGTACTTC
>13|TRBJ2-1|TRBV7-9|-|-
CASSGGARNEQFF
TGTGCCAGCAGCGGGGGGGCCAGGAATGAGCAGTTCTTC
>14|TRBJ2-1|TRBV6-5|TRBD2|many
CASSLGLAYNEQFF
TGTGCCAGCAGTTTGGGACTAGCATACAATGAGCAGTTCTTC
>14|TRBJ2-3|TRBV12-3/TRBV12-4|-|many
CASSHETSPDTQYF
TGTGCCAGCAGTCATGAGACTAGTCCAGATACGCAGTATTTT
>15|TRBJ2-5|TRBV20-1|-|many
CSASLPGARGETQYF
TGCAGTGCTAGTCTTCCAGGGGCTAGGGGGGAGACCCAGTACTTC
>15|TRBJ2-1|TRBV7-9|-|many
CASSLEGAAANEQFF
TGTGCCAGCAGCTTAGAGGGCGCAGCGGCCAATGAGCAGTTCTTC
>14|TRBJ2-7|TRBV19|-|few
CASRQGGNTYEQYF
TGTGCCAGTAGGCAAGGGGGGAACACCTACGAGCAGTACTTC
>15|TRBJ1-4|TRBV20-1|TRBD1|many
CSAIKGAANNEKLFF
TGCAGTGCTATAAAGGGGGCGGCTAATAATGAAAAACTGTTTTTT
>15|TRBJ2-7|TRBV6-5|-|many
CASRTGTARTYEQYF
TGTGCCAGCAGGACGGGGACGGCGCGCACCTACGAGCAGTACTTC
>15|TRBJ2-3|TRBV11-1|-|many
CASSLGQLATDTQYF
TGTGCCAGCAGCTTAGGTCAGTTAGCCACAGATACGCAGTATTTT
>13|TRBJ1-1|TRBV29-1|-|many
CSVKKGIRTEAFF
TGCAGCGTCAAAAAGGGGATTCGCACTGAAGCTTTCTTT
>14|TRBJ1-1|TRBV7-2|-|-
CASSPWARNTEAFF
TGTGCCAGCAGCCCGTGGGCCAGAAACACTGAAGCTTTCTTT